A single sample is the source of the 26 T cell receptor beta chains below, sequenced in a study of blood T cell repertoires in COVID-19. Clones were sequenced by immunoSEQ multiplex PCR, and TCRdb holds only the in-frame ones, with some missing. This sample has some 140,000 clones, with 84% found just once. Sample: PBMCs or T cells enriched from blood (not recorded which). The receptors derive from a man aged 40-50 years with acute COVID-19.

The chain combines TRBV5-1 with TRBJ2-7; 11 positions agree with TRBD1. Germline V gene data show CDR1 as SGHRS and CDR2 as YFSETQ. V lost 3 bases and J lost 2; bases outside the gene matches: 7. This CDR3 spans 16 amino acids. The CDR3 sequence: CASSSYPGQGAYEQYF. In DNA, the CDR3 is TGCGCCAGCAGCTCGTACCCGGGACAGGGGGCCTACGAGCAGTACTTC.

This chain uses TRBV24-1 with TRBJ2-5; TRBD2 might be the D (6 bases). Germline V CDR1 and CDR2: KGHDR, SFDVKD. The CDR3 runs to 17 residues. The V gene lost 2 bases and the J gene lost 3 bases, with 18 bases spanning the gap. This CDR3 reads CATSDSPIWGLKETQYF. In DNA form, the CDR3 reads TGTGCCACCAGTGATTCTCCGATATGGGGACTCAAAGAGACCCAGTACTTC.

The V call is TRBV11-2, the J call TRBJ2-1; 7 bases are a match to TRBD2. Germline V gives CDR1 SGHAT, CDR2 FQNNGV. V lost 10 bases and J lost 2; bases outside the gene matches: 11. The CDR3 loop spans 15 amino acids. The CDR3 here is CATYSTSRPYNEQFF. CDR3 in DNA: TGTGCCACCTACTCGACTAGCCGACCCTACAATGAGCAGTTCTTC.

J is TRBJ1-1 and V is TRBV19; a weak D match, TRBD1 (5 bases). The CDR3 consists of 13 residues. V was clipped by 5 bases and J by 0 bases, with 7 bases between them. Germline CDR1 and CDR2: LNHDA and SQIVND (reference sequence). In nucleotides, the CDR3 is TGTGCCAGTAGTGGGGCAGTGAACACTGAAGCTTTCTTT. It specifies CASSGAVNTEAFF.

The chain uses TRBV6-5 and TRBJ2-1; 8 bases align to TRBD1. CDR1 is MNHEY and CDR2 is SVGAGI in the germline V gene. V was pared by 6 bases and J by 5 bases, with 3 bases of the junction left unmatched. The CDR3 has 13 residues. The CDR3 region has the DNA TGTGCCAGCAGGGGACAGGAAAACAATGAGCAGTTCTTC. Translated: CASRGQENNEQFF.

The chain uses TRBV10-2 and TRBJ2-7; D is perhaps TRBD2 (6 bases). Per germline, CDR1 WSHSY and CDR2 SAAADI. The CDR3 has 13 residues. The V end was cut by 0 bases, the J end by 6 bases, with 9 bases between. The CDR3 DNA sequence: TGCGCCAGCAGTGAGTCGGGGAGGCGCGAGCAGTACTTC. Its translation: CASSESGRREQYF.

This clone has a handful of counts. The CDR3: CASSRRLAVSTDTQYF. DNA for the CDR3: TGTGCCAGTAGCAGACGGCTAGCGGTGAGCACAGATACGCAGTATTTT. The V call is TRBV19, the J call TRBJ2-3; 7 bases match TRBD2. The germline gives CDR1 LNHDA, CDR2 SQIVND (reference sequence). This CDR3 has 16 residues. J lost 0 bases, V lost 6 bases, and 9 bases had no gene match.

The genes are TRBV5-4 and TRBJ1-2, with TRBD1 identical over 10 bases. In germline, CDR1 is SGHNT, CDR2 YYREEE (reference sequence). With V trimmed by 1 base and J by 8 bases, 8 bases remained unmatched. The CDR3 runs to 15 residues. The CDR3 spells CASSLMTGGAGGYTF. The CDR3 DNA is TGTGCCAGCAGCTTGATGACAGGGGGCGCAGGAGGCTACACCTTC.

The V and J genes are TRBV5-1 and TRBJ2-2; D is undetermined. CDR3 length equals 14 residues. Per the germline V gene, CDR1 is SGHRS and CDR2 is YFSETQ. Trimming pared 7 bases from V and 6 bases from J, leaving 16 bases between. This CDR3 reads CASLKTENAGELFF. CDR3 in DNA: TGCGCCAGCCTTAAAACAGAAAACGCCGGGGAGCTGTTTTTT. The full variable domain, with the rest looked up from reference TRBV5-1 and TRBJ2-2, is KAGVTQTPRYLIKTRGQQVTLSCSPISGHRSVSWYQQTPGQGLQFLFEYFSETQRNKGNFPGRFSGRQFSNSRSEMNVSTLELGDSALYLCASLKTENAGELFFGEGSRLTVL.

The V and J genes are TRBV5-5 and TRBJ2-3, with D maybe TRBD1 (6 bases). Germline V gene data show CDR1 as SGHKS and CDR2 as YYEKEE (reference sequence). The CDR3 spans 14 residues. The V and J ends lost 4 bases and 4 bases respectively, with 13 bases between them. CDR3 in DNA: TGTGCCAGCAGCCTGCAACAGGGACCAGATACGCAGTATTTT. It codes for CASSLQQGPDTQYF.

The rearrangement joins TRBV6-1 to TRBJ2-5; TRBD1 aligns across 10 bases. After removal of 4 bases from V and 0 bases from J, the junction contained 8 bases not matched to a gene. CDR1 and CDR2 (germline): MNHNS, SASEGT. There are 17 residues in the CDR3. CDR3 sequence: CASSGRNGTGDQETQYF. DNA for the CDR3: TGTGCCAGCAGTGGCCGGAATGGGACAGGGGACCAAGAGACCCAGTACTTC.

This chain uses TRBV28 with TRBJ2-2; 8 bases are shared with TRBD2. Trimming at V came to 8 bases and at J to 4 bases, leaving 6 bases not matched to a gene. Germline lookup yields CDR1 MDHEN and CDR2 SYDVKM. The CDR3 loop spans 14 amino acids. This CDR3 is CASQRSGGTGELFF. The CDR3, as DNA: TGTGCCAGCCAAAGGAGCGGGGGCACCGGGGAGCTGTTTTTT.

J is TRBJ1-2 and V is TRBV21-1; TRBD1, as called in the table, went unchecked against the DNA. TRBV21-1 is a pseudogene locus. This CDR3 region has 15 residues. The CDR3 DNA reads as TGTGCCAGCAGCAGAAGGGGGCCACGGTACTATGGCTACACCTTC. Protein: CASSRRGPRYYGYTF.

This clone occurred once. CDR3 loop: CASSYIRLAGVTDTQYF. The CDR3 DNA sequence: TGTGCCAGCAGTTACATCAGACTAGCGGGGGTCACAGATACGCAGTATTTT. The chain uses TRBV6-2 or TRBV6-3 and TRBJ2-3, with TRBD2 identical over 12 bases. The CDR3 is 17 amino acids. V lost 2 bases and J lost 2; bases outside the gene matches: 5. The germline V gene encodes CDR1 MNHEY and CDR2 SVGEGT.

CDR3: CASSLGGRAVSYNSPLHF. In DNA form, the CDR3 reads TGTGCCAGCTCCTTAGGGGGACGGGCGGTCTCCTATAATTCACCCCTCCACTTT. The gene calls are TRBV28 and TRBJ1-6, with D tentatively TRBD1 (6 bases). The CDR3 totals 18 residues. The germline gives CDR1 MDHEN, CDR2 SYDVKM. V lost 8 bases to trimming and J lost 0 bases, with 20 bases between them.

This chain uses TRBV7-2 with TRBJ2-2; 9 nucleotides match TRBD1. This CDR3 is 14 amino acids long. V was clipped by 8 bases and J by 7 bases; unmatched bases: 8. Germline values: CDR1 SGHTA, CDR2 FQGNSA. The CDR3 reads CASVRDRAGGELFF. CDR3 DNA: TGTGCCAGCGTCCGGGACAGGGCGGGCGGGGAGCTGTTTTTT. The variable domain in full, with the rest retrieved from reference TRBV7-2 and TRBJ2-2, is GAGVSQSPSNKVTEKGKDVELRCDPISGHTALYWYRQSLGQGLEFLIYFQGNSAPDKSGLPSDRFSAERTGGSVSTLTIQRTQQEDSAVYLCASVRDRAGGELFFGEGSRLTVL.

This clone has only a few counts. The chain couples TRBV9 to TRBJ1-1; no clear D. The CDR3 spans 14 residues. V dropped 6 bases and J dropped 7 bases, with 19 bases sitting between them. Germline CDR1 is SGDLS and CDR2 is YYNGEE. The CDR3 bases are TGTGCCAGCACGAAGGGAGAAGAGTGGGGTGAAGCTTTCTTT. It specifies CASTKGEEWGEAFF. Based on the CDR3 plus reference TRBV9 and TRBJ1-1, the full variable domain is DSGVTQTPKHLITATGQRVTLRCSPRSGDLSVYWYQQSLDQGLQFLIQYYNGEERAKGNILERFSAQQFPDLHSELNLSSLELGDSALYFCASTKGEEWGEAFFGQGTRLTVV.

The chain recombines TRBV28 with TRBJ1-2, with 11 bases matching TRBD1. The CDR3 is 15 amino acids. V gave up 8 bases and J gave up 2 bases; unmatched junction bases: 7. CDR1 and CDR2 (germline): MDHEN, SYDVKM. Here the CDR3 DNA reads TGTGCCAGCCTAACCGGGACAGGGGGAAACTATGGCTACACCTTC. It is translated as CASLTGTGGNYGYTF.

The chain joins TRBV7-8 to TRBJ1-5; D call uncertain. Germline V lookup: CDR1 SGHVS, CDR2 FQNEAQ. The V end was cut by 4 bases, the J end by 1 base, with 11 bases between. This CDR3 has 15 amino acids. The CDR3 DNA is TGTGCCAGCAGCTACGACACACAAAGCAATCAGCCCCAGCATTTT. As protein: CASSYDTQSNQPQHF.

J is TRBJ1-5 and V is TRBV6-2 or TRBV6-3, with 8 bases matching TRBD1. This CDR3 region has 15 residues. Germline assignment: CDR1 MNHEY and CDR2 SVGEGT. V trimming: 5 bases; J trimming: 3 bases; junction bases outside the gene matches: 6. CDR3 in DNA: TGTGCCAGCAGTCCCGGACAGGGTTACAATCAGCCCCAGCATTTT. Protein: CASSPGQGYNQPQHF.

This clone appeared a few times. The chain carries TRBV19 and TRBJ1-3; D is possibly TRBD1 (5 bases). Per the germline V gene, CDR1 is LNHDA and CDR2 is SQIVND (reference sequence). The V end lost 9 bases, the J end lost 5 bases, and 17 bases lay between the germline ends. CDR3 length: 14 amino acids. CDR3 loop: CASHDRAGRNTIYF. DNA for the CDR3: TGTGCCAGCCATGACAGAGCAGGGAGAAACACCATATATTTT.

V and J are TRBV19 and TRBJ1-4; TRBD1 might be the D (6 bases). The CDR3 contains 14 residues. CDR1 LNHDA and CDR2 SQIVND come from the germline V gene (reference sequence). V gave up 4 bases and J gave up 4 bases, with 10 bases separating them. The CDR3 nucleotides are TGTGCCAGTAGTACGACAGGTCTTAATGAAAAACTGTTTTTT. Residues: CASSTTGLNEKLFF.

The chain has TRBV4-3 and TRBJ1-2; D gene ambiguous. The CDR3 is made up of 15 amino acids. The ends were cut back, 0 bases at V and 5 bases at J, with 13 bases in the middle. Germline V gene lookup returns CDR1 LGHNA and CDR2 YSLEER. CDR3 coding DNA: TGCGCCAGCAGCCAAGATGTCAGGTTTCGGTATGGCTACACCTTC. Translation gives CASSQDVRFRYGYTF.

The genes are TRBV3-1 (or the pseudogene TRBV3-2) and TRBJ1-6, with D possibly being TRBD1 (6 bases). The V gene's germline CDR1 is LGHDT and CDR2 YNNKEL (reference sequence). The CDR3 sequence is 14 residues long. The V and J ends lost 6 bases and 8 bases respectively, with 14 bases between them. CDR3 region: CASRLQGMDSPLHF. In DNA, the CDR3 is TGTGCCAGCAGACTACAGGGAATGGATTCACCCCTCCACTTT.

This chain joins TRBV7-2 and TRBJ2-2; 11 bases are a match to TRBD2. The germline V gene encodes CDR1 SGHTA and CDR2 FQGNSA. V lost 5 bases and J lost 6; bases outside the gene matches: 8. The CDR3 runs 16 residues. CDR3 sequence: CASSTTSGSGSGELFF. The CDR3 coding sequence is TGTGCCAGCAGCACAACTAGCGGGAGTGGGTCCGGGGAGCTGTTTTTT. Looking up the rest from reference TRBV7-2 and TRBJ2-2 gives the full variable domain: GAGVSQSPSNKVTEKGKDVELRCDPISGHTALYWYRQSLGQGLEFLIYFQGNSAPDKSGLPSDRFSAERTGGSVSTLTIQRTQQEDSAVYLCASSTTSGSGSGELFFGEGSRLTVL.

This rearrangement joins TRBV10-2 to TRBJ2-6; TRBD1 might be the D (5 bases). There are 15 residues in the CDR3. Trimming pared 3 bases from V and 4 bases from J, leaving 10 bases between. CDR1 is WSHSY and CDR2 is SAAADI in the germline V gene. CDR3 nucleotides: TGCGCCAGCAGTGATCCCAGGACAGGGGCCAACGTCCTGACTTTC. Its protein product is CASSDPRTGANVLTF.